The T cell receptor (beta chain) under discussion was sequenced for a study of tissue T cells after allogeneic stem cell transplantation. Time point denoted: mouse harvest day 7 after allogeneic transplant. The graft held 10^6 splenic CD5+ T cells and 10^7 T-cell-depleted bone marrow cells. A word on this clone: Mouse gene names apply. The read finishes 1 residue shy of the CDR3 end, and the germline J gene is used to complete it.

Per the germline V gene, CDR1 is KGHPV and CDR2 is FQNQEV (reference sequence). The ends were cut back, 3 bases at V and 3 bases at J, with 7 bases in the middle. CDR3 length: 13 residues. The protocol was immunoSEQ multiplex PCR, while the TCRdb copy is restricted to in-frame clones and leaves out a portion. Counted here are more than 2,000 clones, around three fifths occurring once; the ten biggest clones make up approximately 24%. This chain joins TRBV26 and TRBJ2-5, with D hard to call. The sequenced material came from spleen. This TCR came from a female BALB/c mouse given C57BL/6 T cells with graft-versus-host disease after an allogeneic hematopoietic cell transplant. The CDR3 sequence: CASSLHSQDTQYF. CDR3 bases read: TGTGCCAGCAGTCTCCACAGTCAAGACACCCAGTAC.